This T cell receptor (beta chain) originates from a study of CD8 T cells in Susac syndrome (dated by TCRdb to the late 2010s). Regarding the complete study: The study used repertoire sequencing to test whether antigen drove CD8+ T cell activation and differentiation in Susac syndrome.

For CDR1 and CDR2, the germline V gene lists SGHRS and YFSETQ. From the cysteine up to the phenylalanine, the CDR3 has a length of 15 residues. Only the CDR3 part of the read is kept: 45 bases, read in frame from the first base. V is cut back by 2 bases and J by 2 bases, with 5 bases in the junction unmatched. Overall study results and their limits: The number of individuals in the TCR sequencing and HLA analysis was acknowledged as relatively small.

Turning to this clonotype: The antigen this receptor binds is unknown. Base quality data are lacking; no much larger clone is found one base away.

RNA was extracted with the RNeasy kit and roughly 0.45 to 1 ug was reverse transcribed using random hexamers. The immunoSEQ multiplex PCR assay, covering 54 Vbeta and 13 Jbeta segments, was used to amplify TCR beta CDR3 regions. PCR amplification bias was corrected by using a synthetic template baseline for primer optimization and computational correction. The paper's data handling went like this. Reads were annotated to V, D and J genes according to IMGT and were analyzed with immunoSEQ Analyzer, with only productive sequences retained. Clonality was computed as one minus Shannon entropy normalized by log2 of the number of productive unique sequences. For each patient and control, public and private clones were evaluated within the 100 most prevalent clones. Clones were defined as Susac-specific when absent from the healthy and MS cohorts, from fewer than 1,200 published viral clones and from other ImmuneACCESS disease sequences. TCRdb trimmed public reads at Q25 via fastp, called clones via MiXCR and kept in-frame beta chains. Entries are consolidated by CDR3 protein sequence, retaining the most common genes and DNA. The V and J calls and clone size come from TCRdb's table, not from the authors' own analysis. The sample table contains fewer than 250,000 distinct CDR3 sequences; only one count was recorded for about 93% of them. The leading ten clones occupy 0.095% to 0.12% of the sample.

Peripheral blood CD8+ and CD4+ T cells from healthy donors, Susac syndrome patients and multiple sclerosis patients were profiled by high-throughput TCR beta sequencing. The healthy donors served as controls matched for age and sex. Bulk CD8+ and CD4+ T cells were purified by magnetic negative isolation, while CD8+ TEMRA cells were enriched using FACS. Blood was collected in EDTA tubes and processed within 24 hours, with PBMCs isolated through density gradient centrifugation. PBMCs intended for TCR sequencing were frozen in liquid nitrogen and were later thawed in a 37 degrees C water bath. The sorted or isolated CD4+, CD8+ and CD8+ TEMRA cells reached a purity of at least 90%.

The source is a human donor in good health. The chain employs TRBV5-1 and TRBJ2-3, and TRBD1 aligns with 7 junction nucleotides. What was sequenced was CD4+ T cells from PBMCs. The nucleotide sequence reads TGCGCCAGCAGCTTCCCGACAGGGATCACAGATACGCAGTATTTT. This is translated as CASSFPTGITDTQYF.